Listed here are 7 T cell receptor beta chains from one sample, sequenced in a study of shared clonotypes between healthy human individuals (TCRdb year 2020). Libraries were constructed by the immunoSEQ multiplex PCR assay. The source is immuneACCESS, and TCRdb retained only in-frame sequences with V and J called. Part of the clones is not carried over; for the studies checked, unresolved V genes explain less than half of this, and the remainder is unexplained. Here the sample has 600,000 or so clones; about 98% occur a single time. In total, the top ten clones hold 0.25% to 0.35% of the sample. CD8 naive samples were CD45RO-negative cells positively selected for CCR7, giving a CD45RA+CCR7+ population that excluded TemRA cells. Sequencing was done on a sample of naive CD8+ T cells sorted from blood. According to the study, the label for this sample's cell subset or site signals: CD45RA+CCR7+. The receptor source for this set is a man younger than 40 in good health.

The CDR3 region is CASSSGVGSMNTEAFF. For the CDR3, the DNA is TGTGCCAGCAGCTCCGGGGTAGGGTCCATGAACACTGAAGCTTTCTTT. This rearrangement joins TRBV7-9 to TRBJ1-1; D gene ambiguous. The CDR3 is made up of 16 amino acids. CDR1 SEHNR and CDR2 FQNEAQ come from the germline V gene (reference sequence). With 4 bases removed from V and 0 bases from J, the gap between germline ends came to 15 bases.

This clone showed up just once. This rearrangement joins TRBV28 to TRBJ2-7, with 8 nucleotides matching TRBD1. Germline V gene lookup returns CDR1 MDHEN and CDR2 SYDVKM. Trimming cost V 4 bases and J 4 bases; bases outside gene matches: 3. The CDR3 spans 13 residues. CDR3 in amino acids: CASSSGQDYEQYF. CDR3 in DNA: TGTGCCAGCAGTTCGGGACAGGATTACGAGCAGTACTTC.

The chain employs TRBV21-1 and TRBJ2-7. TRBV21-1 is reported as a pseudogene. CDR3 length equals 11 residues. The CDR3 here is CASTNPPHIGF. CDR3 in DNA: TGTGCCAGCACCAACCCACCACATATAGGCTTC.

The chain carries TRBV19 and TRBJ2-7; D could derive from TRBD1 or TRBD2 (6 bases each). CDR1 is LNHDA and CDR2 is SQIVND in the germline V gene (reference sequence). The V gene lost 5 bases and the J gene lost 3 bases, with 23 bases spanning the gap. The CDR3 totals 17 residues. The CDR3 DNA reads TGTGCCAGTAGTTCGGGGGTACTACGGGACATCTACTACGAGCAGTACTTC. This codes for CASSSGVLRDIYYEQYF.

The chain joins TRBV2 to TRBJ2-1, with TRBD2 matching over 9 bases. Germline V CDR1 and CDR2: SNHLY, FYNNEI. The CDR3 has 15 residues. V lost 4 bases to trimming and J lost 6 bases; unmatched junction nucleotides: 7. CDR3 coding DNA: TGTGCCAGCAGTGCCAGCGGGAGGCCATCCAATGAGCAGTTCTTC. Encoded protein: CASSASGRPSNEQFF.

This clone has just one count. Here the CDR3 DNA reads TGTGCCAGCAGCTCAATTCCCGGGACTAGCGGCAACAATGAGCAGTTCTTC. Protein product: CASSSIPGTSGNNEQFF. The rearrangement links TRBV7-8 to TRBJ2-1; 11 positions match TRBD2. Germline values: CDR1 SGHVS, CDR2 FQNEAQ. V lost 4 bases, J lost 5 bases, and 10 bases stayed unmatched. The CDR3 totals 17 residues. Full variable domain (rest looked up from reference TRBV7-8 and TRBJ2-1): GAGVSQSPRYKVAKRGQDVALRCDPISGHVSLFWYQQALGQGPEFLTYFQNEAQLDKSGLPSDRFFAERPEGSVSTLKIQRTQQEDSAVYLCASSSIPGTSGNNEQFFGPGTRLTVL.

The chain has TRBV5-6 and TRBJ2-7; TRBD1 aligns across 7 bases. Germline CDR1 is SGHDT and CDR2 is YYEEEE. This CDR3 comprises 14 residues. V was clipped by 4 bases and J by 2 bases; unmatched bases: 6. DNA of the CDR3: TGTGCCAGCAGCCCCACCGGGACAGCCTACGAGCAGTACTTC. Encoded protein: CASSPTGTAYEQYF.